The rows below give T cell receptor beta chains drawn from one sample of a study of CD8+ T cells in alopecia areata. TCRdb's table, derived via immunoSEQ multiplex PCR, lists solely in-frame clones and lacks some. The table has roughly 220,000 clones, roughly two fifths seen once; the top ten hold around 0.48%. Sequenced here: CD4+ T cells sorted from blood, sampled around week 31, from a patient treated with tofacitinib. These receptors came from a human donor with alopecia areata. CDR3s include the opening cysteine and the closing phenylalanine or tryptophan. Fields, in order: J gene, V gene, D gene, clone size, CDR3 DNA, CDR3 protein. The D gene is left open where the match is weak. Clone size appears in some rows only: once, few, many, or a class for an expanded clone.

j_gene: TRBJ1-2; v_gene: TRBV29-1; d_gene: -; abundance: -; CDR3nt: TGCAGCGCCGACAAGACAGATAACTATGGCTACACCTTC; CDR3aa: CSADKTDNYGYTF
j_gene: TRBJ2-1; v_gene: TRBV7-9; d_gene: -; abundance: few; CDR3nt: TGTGCCAGCAGCTTTTGGAGGGGGCAGGACAATGAGCAGTTCTTC; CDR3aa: CASSFWRGQDNEQFF
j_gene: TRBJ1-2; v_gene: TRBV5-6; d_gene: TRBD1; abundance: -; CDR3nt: TGTGCCAGCAGCTTGGGACAGGGTATAAGCTACACCTTC; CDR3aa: CASSLGQGISYTF
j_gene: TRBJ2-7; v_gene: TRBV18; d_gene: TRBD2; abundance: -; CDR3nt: TGTGCCAGCTCACGCAGTCTAGCGGAGTACGAGCAGTACTTC; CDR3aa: CASSRSLAEYEQYF
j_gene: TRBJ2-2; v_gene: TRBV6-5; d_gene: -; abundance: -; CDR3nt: TGTGCCAGCAGTTACAGTGCCTTACCGAACACCGGGGAGCTGTTTTTT; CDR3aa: CASSYSALPNTGELFF
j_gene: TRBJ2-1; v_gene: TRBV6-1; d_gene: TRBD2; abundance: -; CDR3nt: TGTGCCAGCAGTGACCTGAGGACTAGCGGGAGGGGGTCCTACAATGAGCAGTTCTTC; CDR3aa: CASSDLRTSGRGSYNEQFF
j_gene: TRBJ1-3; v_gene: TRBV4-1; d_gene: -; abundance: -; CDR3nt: TGCGCCAGCAGCCCAGTCTGGCGCCGGTCTGGAAACACCATATATTTT; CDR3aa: CASSPVWRRSGNTIYF
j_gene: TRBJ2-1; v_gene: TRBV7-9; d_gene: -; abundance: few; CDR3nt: TGTGCCAGCAGCTTCGGGGAGATCAATGAGCAGTTCTTC; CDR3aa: CASSFGEINEQFF
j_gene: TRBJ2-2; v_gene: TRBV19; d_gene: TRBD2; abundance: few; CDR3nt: TGTGCCAGTAGTAAGACTAGCGGGAGGGCCTTCGGGGAGCTGTTTTTT; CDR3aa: CASSKTSGRAFGELFF
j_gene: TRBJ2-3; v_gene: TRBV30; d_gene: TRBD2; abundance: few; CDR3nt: TGTGCCTGGCGCCGGGGAGTAGCGGGAGTCGGAGATACGCAGTATTTT; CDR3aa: CAWRRGVAGVGDTQYF
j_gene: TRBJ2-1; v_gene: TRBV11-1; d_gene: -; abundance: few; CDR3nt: TGTGCCAGCAGTTCACTAGCAGGGGGTTACAATGAGCAGTTCTTC; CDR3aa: CASSSLAGGYNEQFF
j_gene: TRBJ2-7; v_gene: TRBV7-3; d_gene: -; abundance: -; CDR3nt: TGTGCCAGCAGCTTAACTCCGGGCGAGCAGTACTTC; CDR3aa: CASSLTPGEQYF
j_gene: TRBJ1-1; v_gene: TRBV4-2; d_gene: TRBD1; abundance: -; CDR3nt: TGTGCCAGCAGCCCGACACAGGGGAGGGGGAACACTGAAGCTTTCTTT; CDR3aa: CASSPTQGRGNTEAFF
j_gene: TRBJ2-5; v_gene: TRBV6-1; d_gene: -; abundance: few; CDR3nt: TGTGCCAGCAAGACACCCAAAGAGACCCAGTACTTC; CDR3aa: CASKTPKETQYF
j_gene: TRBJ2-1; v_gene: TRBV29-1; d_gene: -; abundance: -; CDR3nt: TGCAGCGAGCTCACCCACGCCGGACTCGTACTCTTC; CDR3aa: CSELTHAGLVLF
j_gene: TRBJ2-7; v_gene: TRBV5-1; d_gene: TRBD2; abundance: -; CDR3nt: TGCGCCAGCAGCAAATCTAGCGGGAGGTTCTACGAGCAGTACTTC; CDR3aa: CASSKSSGRFYEQYF